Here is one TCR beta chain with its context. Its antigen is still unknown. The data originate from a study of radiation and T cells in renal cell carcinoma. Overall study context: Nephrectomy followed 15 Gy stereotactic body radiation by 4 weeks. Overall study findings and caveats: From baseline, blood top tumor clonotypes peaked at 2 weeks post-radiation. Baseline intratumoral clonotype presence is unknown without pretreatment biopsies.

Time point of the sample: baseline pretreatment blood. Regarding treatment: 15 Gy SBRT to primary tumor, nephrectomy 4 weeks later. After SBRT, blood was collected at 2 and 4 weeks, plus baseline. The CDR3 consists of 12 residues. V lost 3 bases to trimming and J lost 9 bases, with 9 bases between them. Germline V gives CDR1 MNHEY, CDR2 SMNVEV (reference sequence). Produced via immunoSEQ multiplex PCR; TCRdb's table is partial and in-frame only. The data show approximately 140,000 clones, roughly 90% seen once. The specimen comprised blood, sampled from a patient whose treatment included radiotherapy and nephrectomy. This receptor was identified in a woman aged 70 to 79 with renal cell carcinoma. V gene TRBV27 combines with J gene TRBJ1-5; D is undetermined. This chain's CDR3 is CASSFSRGPQHF. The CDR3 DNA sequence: TGTGCCAGCAGTTTCTCCCGAGGGCCCCAGCATTTT.